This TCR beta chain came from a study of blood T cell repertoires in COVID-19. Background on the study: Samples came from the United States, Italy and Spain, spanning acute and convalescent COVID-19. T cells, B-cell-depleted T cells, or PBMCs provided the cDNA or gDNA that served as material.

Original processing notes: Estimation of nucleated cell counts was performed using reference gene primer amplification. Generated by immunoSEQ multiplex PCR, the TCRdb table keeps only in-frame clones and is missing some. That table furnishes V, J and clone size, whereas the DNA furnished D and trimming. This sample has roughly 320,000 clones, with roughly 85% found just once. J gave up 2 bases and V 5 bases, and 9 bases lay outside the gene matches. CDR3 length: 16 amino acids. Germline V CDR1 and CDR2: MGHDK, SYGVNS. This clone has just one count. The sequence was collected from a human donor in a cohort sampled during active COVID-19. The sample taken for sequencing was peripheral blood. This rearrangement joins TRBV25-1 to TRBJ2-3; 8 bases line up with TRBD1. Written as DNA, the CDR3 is TGTGCCAGCAGTCCCCCGGGACAGGCCTTCACAGATACGCAGTATTTT. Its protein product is CASSPPGQAFTDTQYF.